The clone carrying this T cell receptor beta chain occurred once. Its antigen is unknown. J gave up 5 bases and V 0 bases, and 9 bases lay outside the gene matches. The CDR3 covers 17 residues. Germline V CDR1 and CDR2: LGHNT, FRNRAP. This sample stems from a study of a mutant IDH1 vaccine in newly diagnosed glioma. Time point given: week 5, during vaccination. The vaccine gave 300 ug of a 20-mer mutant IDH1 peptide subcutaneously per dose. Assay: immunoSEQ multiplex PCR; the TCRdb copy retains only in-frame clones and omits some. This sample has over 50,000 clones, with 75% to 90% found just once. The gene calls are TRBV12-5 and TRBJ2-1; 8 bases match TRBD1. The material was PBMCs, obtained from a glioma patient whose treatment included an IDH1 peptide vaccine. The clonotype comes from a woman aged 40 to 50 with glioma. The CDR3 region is CASGLVSTGVEDNEQFF. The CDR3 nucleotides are TGTGCTAGTGGTTTGGTTTCGACAGGGGTCGAGGACAATGAGCAGTTCTTC.